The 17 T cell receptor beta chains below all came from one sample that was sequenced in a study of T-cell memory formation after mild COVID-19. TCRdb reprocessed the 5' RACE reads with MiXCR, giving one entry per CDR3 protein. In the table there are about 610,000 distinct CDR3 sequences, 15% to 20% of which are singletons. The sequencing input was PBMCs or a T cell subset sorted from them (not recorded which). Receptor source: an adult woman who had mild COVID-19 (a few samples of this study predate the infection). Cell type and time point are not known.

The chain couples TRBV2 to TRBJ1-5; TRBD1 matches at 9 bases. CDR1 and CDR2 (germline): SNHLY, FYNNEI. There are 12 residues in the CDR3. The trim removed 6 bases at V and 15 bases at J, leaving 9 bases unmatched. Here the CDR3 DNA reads TGTGCCAGCAGCTCGGACAGGGGATTTTTGCATTTT. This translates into CASSSDRGFLHF. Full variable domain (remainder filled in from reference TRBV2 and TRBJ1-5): EPEVTQTPSHQVTQMGQEVILRCVPISNHLYFYWYRQILGQKVEFLVSFYNNEISEKSEIFDDQFSVERPDGSNFTLKIRSTKLEDSAMYFCASSSDRGFLHFGDGTRLSIL.

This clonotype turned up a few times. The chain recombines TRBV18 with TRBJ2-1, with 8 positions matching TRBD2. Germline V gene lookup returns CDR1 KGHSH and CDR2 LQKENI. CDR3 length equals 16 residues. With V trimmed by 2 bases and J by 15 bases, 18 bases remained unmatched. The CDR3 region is CASSPGGVAGSSPLFF. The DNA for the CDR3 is TGTGCCAGCTCACCAGGAGGGGTAGCGGGATCCTCACCGCTGTTCTTC. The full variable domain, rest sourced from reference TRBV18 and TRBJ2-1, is NAGVMQNPRHLVRRRGQEARLRCSPMKGHSHVYWYRQLPEEGLKFMVYLQKENIIDESGMPKERFSAEFPKEGPSILRIQQVVRGDSAAYFCASSPGGVAGSSPLFFGPGTRLTVL.

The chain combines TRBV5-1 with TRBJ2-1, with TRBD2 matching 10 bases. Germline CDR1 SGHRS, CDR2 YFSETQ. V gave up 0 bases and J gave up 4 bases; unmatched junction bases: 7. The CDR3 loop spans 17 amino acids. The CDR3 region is CASSLGLTSGSYNEQFF. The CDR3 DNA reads TGCGCCAGCAGCTTGGGGTTGACTAGCGGGTCATACAATGAGCAGTTCTTC.

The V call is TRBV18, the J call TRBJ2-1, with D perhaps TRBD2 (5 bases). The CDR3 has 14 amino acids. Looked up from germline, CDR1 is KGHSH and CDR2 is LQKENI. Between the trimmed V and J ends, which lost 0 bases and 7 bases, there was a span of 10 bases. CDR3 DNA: TGTGCCAGCTCACCACCGGAGGTGTTAAATGAGCAGTTCTTC. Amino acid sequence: CASSPPEVLNEQFF.

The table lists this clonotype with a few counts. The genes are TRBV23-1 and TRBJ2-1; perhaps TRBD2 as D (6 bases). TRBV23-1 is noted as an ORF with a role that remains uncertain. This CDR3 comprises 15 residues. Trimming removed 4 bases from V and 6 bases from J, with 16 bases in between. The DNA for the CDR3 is TGCGCCAGCAGTCTCATGCGCGCGGGGACCAATGAGCAGTTCTTC. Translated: CASSLMRAGTNEQFF.

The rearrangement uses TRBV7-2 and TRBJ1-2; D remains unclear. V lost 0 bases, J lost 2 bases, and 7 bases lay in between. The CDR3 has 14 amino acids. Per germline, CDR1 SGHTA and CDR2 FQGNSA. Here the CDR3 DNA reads TGTGCCAGCAGCTTAGCGCAGAGGAACTATGGCTACACCTTC. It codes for CASSLAQRNYGYTF.

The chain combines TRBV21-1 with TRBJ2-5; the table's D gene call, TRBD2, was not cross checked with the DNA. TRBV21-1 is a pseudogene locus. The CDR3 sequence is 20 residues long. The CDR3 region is CASSRLQLIASGSNEETQYF. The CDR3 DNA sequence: TGTGCCAGCAGCCGCCTTCAACTTATCGCTAGCGGGAGTAATGAAGAGACCCAGTACTTC.

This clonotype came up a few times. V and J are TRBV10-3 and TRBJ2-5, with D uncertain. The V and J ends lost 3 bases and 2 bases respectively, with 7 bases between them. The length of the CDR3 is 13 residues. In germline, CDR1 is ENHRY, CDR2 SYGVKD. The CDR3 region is CAISEGLQETQYF. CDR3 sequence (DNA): TGTGCCATCAGTGAAGGCCTACAAGAGACCCAGTACTTC.

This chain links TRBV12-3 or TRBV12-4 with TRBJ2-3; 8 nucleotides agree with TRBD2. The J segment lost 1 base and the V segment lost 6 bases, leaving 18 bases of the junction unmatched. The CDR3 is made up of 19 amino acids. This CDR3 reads CASSPRERGNRWGTDTQYF. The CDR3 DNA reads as TGTGCCAGCAGCCCACGGGAGCGGGGGAATCGATGGGGCACAGATACGCAGTATTTT.

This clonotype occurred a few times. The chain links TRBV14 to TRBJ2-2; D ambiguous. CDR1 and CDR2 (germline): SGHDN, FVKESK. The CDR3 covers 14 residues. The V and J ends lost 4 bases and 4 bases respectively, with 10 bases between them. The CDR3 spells CASSPSPGTGELFF. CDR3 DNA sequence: TGTGCCAGCAGCCCCTCCCCCGGCACCGGGGAGCTGTTTTTT. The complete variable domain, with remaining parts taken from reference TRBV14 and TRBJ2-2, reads EAGVTQFPSHSVIEKGQTVTLRCDPISGHDNLYWYRRVMGKEIKFLLHFVKESKQDESGMPNNRFLAERTGGTYSTLKVQPAELEDSGVYFCASSPSPGTGELFFGEGSRLTVL.

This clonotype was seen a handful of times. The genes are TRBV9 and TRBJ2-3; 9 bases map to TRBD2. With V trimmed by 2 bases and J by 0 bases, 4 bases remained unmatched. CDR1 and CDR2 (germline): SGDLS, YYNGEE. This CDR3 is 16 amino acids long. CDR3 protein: CASSVRLAASTDTQYF. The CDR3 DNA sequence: TGTGCCAGCAGCGTGAGACTAGCGGCAAGCACAGATACGCAGTATTTT.

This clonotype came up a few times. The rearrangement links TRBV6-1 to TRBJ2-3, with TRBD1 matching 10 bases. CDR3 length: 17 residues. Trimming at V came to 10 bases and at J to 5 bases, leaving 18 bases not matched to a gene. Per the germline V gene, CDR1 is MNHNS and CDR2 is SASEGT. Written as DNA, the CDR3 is TGTGCCATCCTCCCCACCCCCGGGACAGGGGAACAAGATACGCAGTATTTT. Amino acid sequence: CAILPTPGTGEQDTQYF.

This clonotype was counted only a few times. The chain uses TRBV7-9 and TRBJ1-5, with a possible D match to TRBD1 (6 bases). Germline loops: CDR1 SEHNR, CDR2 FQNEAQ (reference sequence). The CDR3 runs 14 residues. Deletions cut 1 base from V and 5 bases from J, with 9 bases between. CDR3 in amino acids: CASSLDREYQPQHF. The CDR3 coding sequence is TGTGCCAGCAGCTTAGACAGGGAATATCAGCCCCAGCATTTT.

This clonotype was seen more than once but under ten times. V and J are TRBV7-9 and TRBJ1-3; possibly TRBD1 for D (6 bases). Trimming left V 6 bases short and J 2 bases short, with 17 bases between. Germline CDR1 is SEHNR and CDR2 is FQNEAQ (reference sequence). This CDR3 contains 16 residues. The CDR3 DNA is TGTGCCAGCAGGGGGGCGGATATCATAACTGGAAACACCATATATTTT. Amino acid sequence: CASRGADIITGNTIYF. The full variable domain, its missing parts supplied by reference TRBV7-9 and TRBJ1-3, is DTGVSQNPRHKITKRGQNVTFRCDPISEHNRLYWYRQTLGQGPEFLTYFQNEAQLEKSRLLSDRFSAERPKGSFSTLEIQRTEQGDSAMYLCASRGADIITGNTIYFGEGSWLTVV.

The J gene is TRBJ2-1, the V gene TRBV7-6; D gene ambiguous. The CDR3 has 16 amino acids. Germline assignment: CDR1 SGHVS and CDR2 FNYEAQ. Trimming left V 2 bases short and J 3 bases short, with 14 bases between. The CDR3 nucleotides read TGTGCCAGCAGCTTATATCTAGGGCTTGGCTACAATGAGCAGTTCTTC. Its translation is CASSLYLGLGYNEQFF.

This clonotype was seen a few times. CDR3 residues: CASSPLGGGNQPQHF. In DNA form, the CDR3 reads TGCGCCAGCAGTCCTCTCGGAGGAGGCAATCAGCCCCAGCATTTT. The gene calls are TRBV5-1 and TRBJ1-5; D remains ambiguous. V lost 5 bases to trimming and J lost 2 bases, with 14 bases between them. The CDR3 totals 15 residues. Germline CDR1 is SGHRS and CDR2 is YFSETQ.

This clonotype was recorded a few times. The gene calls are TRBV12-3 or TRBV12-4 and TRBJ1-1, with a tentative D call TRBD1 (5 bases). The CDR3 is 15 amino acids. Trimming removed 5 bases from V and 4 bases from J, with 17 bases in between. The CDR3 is CASSPSFGGSTEAFF. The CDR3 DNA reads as TGTGCCAGCAGTCCCTCCTTTGGGGGGTCCACTGAAGCTTTCTTT.